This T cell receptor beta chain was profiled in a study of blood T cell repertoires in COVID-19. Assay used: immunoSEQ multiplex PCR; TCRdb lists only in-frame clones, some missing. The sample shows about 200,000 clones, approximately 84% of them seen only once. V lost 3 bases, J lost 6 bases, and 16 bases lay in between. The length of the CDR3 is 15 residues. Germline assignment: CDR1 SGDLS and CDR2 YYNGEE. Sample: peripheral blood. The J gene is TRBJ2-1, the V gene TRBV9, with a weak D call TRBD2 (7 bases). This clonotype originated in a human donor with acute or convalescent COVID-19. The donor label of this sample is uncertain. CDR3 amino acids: CASSAGGPWANEQFF. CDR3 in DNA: TGTGCCAGCAGCGCGGGGGGCCCGTGGGCCAATGAGCAGTTCTTC.